A selection of T cell receptor beta chains follows, all from one sample in a study of Graves' ophthalmopathy and Graves' hyperthyroidism. TCRdb ran MiXCR on the multiplex PCR reads and lists one entry per CDR3 protein. The table shows almost 400,000 distinct CDR3 sequences, with 18% occurring only once. Source material: peripheral blood. The receptor source for this set is a woman aged 18-30 years with Graves' ophthalmopathy. Each CDR3 is given without its conserved first and last residue. Each record gives: J gene, V gene, CDR3 protein.

TRBJ1-6 TRBV5-1 ASSWDSSYNSPLH
TRBJ2-5 TRBV12-3/TRBV12-4 ASSLARTTETQY
TRBJ1-1 TRBV11-2 ASSYRSPNTEAF
TRBJ2-7 TRBV5-1 ASSFVSGPSSYEQY
TRBJ1-1 TRBV28 ASSFSQGRATEAF
TRBJ2-7 TRBV30 AWSSGGLHEQY
TRBJ1-1 TRBV19 ASSISGTPNTEAF
TRBJ2-5 TRBV4-2 ASSQLGLGLGELETQY
TRBJ2-2 TRBV6-5 ASSYSGFGVTGELF
TRBJ1-6 TRBV20-1 SARALITEPLH
TRBJ2-2 TRBV28 ASSTQWVGELF
TRBJ2-7 TRBV6-5 ASSSGRNSYEQY
TRBJ1-5 TRBV7-8 ASGAVNQPQH
TRBJ2-2 TRBV10-3 AIRLGKGGRTGELF
TRBJ2-7 TRBV20-1 SASSTSGYYEQY
TRBJ1-5 TRBV27 ASSFGSYNQPQH
TRBJ1-5 TRBV6-1 ASSLHGGTGQPQH
TRBJ1-1 TRBV5-1 ASSLALGWTEAF
TRBJ1-1 TRBV10-3 AIKRQGSTEAF
TRBJ1-1 TRBV5-1 ASSWGAEAF
TRBJ1-2 TRBV12-3/TRBV12-4 ASSSPMNYGYT
TRBJ2-5 TRBV12-3/TRBV12-4 ASTPGTQETQY
TRBJ1-5 TRBV28 ASSFPGGGQPQH
TRBJ1-1 TRBV12-3/TRBV12-4 ASSLPTGGRNTEAF
TRBJ2-5 TRBV10-3 AISGTSGETQY
TRBJ1-5 TRBV9 ASSVAGTQPQH